The 30 T cell receptor beta chains in this list originate from one sample, sequenced in a study of T cells in Graves' hyperthyroidism and ophthalmopathy. Template material for amplifying TCR beta CDR3 regions consisted of RNA transcripts. With the HTBI primer set, the TCR CDR3 went through a first round of RT-PCR. TCRdb redid the calling of the multiplex PCR reads with MiXCR, one entry per CDR3 protein. Among 400,000 or so distinct CDR3 sequences listed, about 14% were seen once. Material for sequencing was blood. Every receptor here comes from a woman in her 30s with Graves' ophthalmopathy.

This clonotype was recorded many times. CDR3 loop: CASSLEQGVYGYTF. As DNA, the CDR3 is TGTGCCAGCAGCTTGGAACAGGGTGTCTATGGCTACACCTTC. The genes are TRBV5-8 and TRBJ1-2; D might be TRBD1 (6 bases). Germline values: CDR1 SGHTS, CDR2 YDEGEE. CDR3 length: 14 amino acids. Deletions cut 0 bases from V and 4 bases from J, with 10 bases between.

This clonotype was observed many times. The V call is TRBV2, the J call TRBJ1-5; possibly TRBD1 for D (6 bases). V was trimmed by 2 bases and J by 7 bases, leaving 15 bases between them. Germline CDR1 and CDR2: SNHLY and FYNNEI. The CDR3 is 15 residues long. The CDR3 nucleotides are TGTGCCAGCAGTGAATATACGGGGGCACGGCAGCCCCAGCATTTT. Protein product: CASSEYTGARQPQHF.

This clonotype has a count of ten or more. The V gene is TRBV6-1, the J gene TRBJ1-1; 7 bases line up with TRBD1. Germline values: CDR1 MNHNS, CDR2 SASEGT. This CDR3 has 17 amino acids. Trimming at V came to 7 bases and at J to 0 bases, leaving 14 bases not matched to a gene. The CDR3 loop reads CASTNGVDRIMNTEAFF. In DNA form, the CDR3 reads TGTGCCAGCACCAATGGCGTGGACAGGATCATGAACACTGAAGCTTTCTTT.

The chain carries TRBV7-2 and TRBJ1-4, with D perhaps matching TRBD1 (5 bases). The germline V and J ends were trimmed by 5 bases and 0 bases, with 10 bases remaining between them. Germline V lookup: CDR1 SGHTA, CDR2 FQGNSA. The CDR3 is 15 amino acids. CDR3 sequence (DNA): TGTGCCAGCAGCCGACAGCAATCAACTAATGAAAAACTGTTTTTT. Encoded protein: CASSRQQSTNEKLFF.

Many counts were recorded for this clonotype. The V call is TRBV28, the J call TRBJ2-1; D is ambiguous. CDR3 length equals 15 residues. The germline gives CDR1 MDHEN, CDR2 SYDVKM. Between the trimmed V and J ends, which lost 5 bases and 2 bases, there was a span of 13 bases. The CDR3 region is CASSVTQPTYNEQFF. The CDR3 coding sequence is TGTGCCAGCAGTGTGACACAACCTACCTACAATGAGCAGTTCTTC.

This clonotype was seen more than once but under ten times. CDR3 loop: CASSKRWTASTDTQYF. In DNA form, the CDR3 reads TGTGCCAGCAGTAAGCGGTGGACGGCAAGCACAGATACGCAGTATTTT. The chain has TRBV6-2 or TRBV6-3 and TRBJ2-3, with D perhaps matching TRBD2 (5 bases). This CDR3 comprises 16 residues. CDR1 and CDR2 from the germline V gene are MNHEY and SVGEGT. V was cut by 5 bases and J by 0 bases, with 15 bases left in between.

This clonotype was seen only a few times. The chain combines TRBV20-1 with TRBJ1-1; 8 nucleotides agree with TRBD1. Germline lookup yields CDR1 DFQATT and CDR2 SNEGSKA (reference sequence). After removal of 5 bases from V and 6 bases from J, the junction contained 11 bases not matched to a gene. This CDR3 comprises 14 residues. CDR3 sequence reads: CSAQTGTGNPEAFF. The CDR3 DNA sequence: TGCAGTGCTCAGACGGGGACAGGAAACCCTGAAGCTTTCTTT.

The chain links TRBV9 to TRBJ2-7; D remains ambiguous. With 2 bases removed from V and 0 bases from J, the gap between germline ends came to 6 bases. Germline V CDR1 and CDR2: SGDLS, YYNGEE. There are 13 residues in the CDR3. DNA of the CDR3: TGTGCCAGCAGCGTTGACCTCTCCTACGAGCAGTACTTC. Amino acids: CASSVDLSYEQYF.

The rearrangement uses TRBV6-1 and TRBJ2-1; D is ambiguous. From germline, CDR1 is MNHNS and CDR2 SASEGT. The germline V and J ends were trimmed by 4 bases and 0 bases, with 7 bases remaining between them. The CDR3 loop spans 14 amino acids. Here the CDR3 DNA reads TGTGCCAGCAGTGGAGATATCTCCTACAATGAGCAGTTCTTC. Translation gives CASSGDISYNEQFF.

The table lists this clonotype with many counts. The J gene is TRBJ1-5, the V gene TRBV12-3 or TRBV12-4; D call uncertain. Between the trimmed V and J ends, which lost 3 bases and 3 bases, there was a span of 9 bases. CDR3 length equals 14 residues. In nucleotides, the CDR3 is TGTGCCAGCAGTTTTGGAGGGAACAATCAGCCCCAGCATTTT. Protein sequence: CASSFGGNNQPQHF.

This clonotype has ten or more counts. V is TRBV20-1 and J is TRBJ2-4; no definite D call. Trimming took 5 bases from V and 7 from J, leaving 12 bases between them. This CDR3 has 12 amino acids. Germline CDR1 is DFQATT and CDR2 is SNEGSKA (reference sequence). CDR3 bases: TGCAGTGCTTTGGGTTCTCAGAACATTCAGTACTTC. Translation gives CSALGSQNIQYF.

The table lists this clonotype with a few counts. The chain has TRBV10-1 and TRBJ2-5; 8 bases fit TRBD1. Germline loops: CDR1 WNHNN, CDR2 SYGVQD (reference sequence). The length of the CDR3 is 15 residues. Germline trimming cut 2 bases from V and 4 bases from J; bases unmatched to any gene: 6. The CDR3 nucleotides read TGCGCCAGCAGTGAGGGACAGGGATCAGTAGAGACCCAGTACTTC. Its translation: CASSEGQGSVETQYF.

The table lists this clonotype with many counts. V is TRBV5-1 and J is TRBJ2-3, with TRBD1 identical over 8 bases. Germline CDR1 is SGHRS and CDR2 is YFSETQ. The CDR3 has 14 amino acids. J lost 1 base, V lost 6 bases, and 4 bases had no gene match. The CDR3 coding sequence is TGCGCCAGCACAGGGGGCGGGGGCACAGATACGCAGTATTTT. It codes for CASTGGGGTDTQYF.

The sample holds many counts of this clonotype. The chain uses TRBV20-1 and TRBJ1-2; 7 bases line up with TRBD1. Germline values: CDR1 DFQATT, CDR2 SNEGSKA (reference sequence). The CDR3 is made up of 15 amino acids. V gave up 3 bases and J gave up 2 bases; unmatched junction bases: 9. The CDR3 sequence: CSASYQGVSNYGYTF. The CDR3 nucleotides are TGCAGTGCTAGCTACCAGGGGGTTTCAAACTATGGCTACACCTTC.

This clonotype appeared many times. This sequence joins TRBV24-1 and TRBJ2-3; D gene unclear. Germline CDR1 is KGHDR and CDR2 is SFDVKD. V lost 4 bases to trimming and J lost 1 base, with 11 bases between them. The CDR3 loop spans 15 amino acids. CDR3 amino acids: CATSEVKSGTDTQYF. The CDR3 region has the DNA TGTGCCACCAGTGAGGTAAAGTCGGGCACAGATACGCAGTATTTT.

This clonotype was recorded many times. The chain uses TRBV28 and TRBJ2-5, with 8 bases fitting TRBD1. J lost 5 bases, V lost 2 bases, and 7 bases had no gene match. The CDR3 covers 15 residues. In germline, CDR1 is MDHEN, CDR2 SYDVKM. CDR3 sequence: CASSLGQGVRETQYF. CDR3 bases: TGTGCCAGCAGTTTAGGACAGGGAGTTCGGGAGACCCAGTACTTC.

Many counts were recorded for this clonotype. Relative to the germline gene, one junction end is altered; a read error may explain this. The chain combines TRBV7-7 with TRBJ2-1; D might be TRBD2 (5 bases). The CDR3 is made up of 14 amino acids. Germline CDR1 and CDR2: SSHAT and FNYEAQ (reference sequence). In DNA form, the CDR3 reads TGTGCTAGCAGCTTTAGTCTAGCTAGGAATGAGCAGTTCTTC. Translating it yields CASSFSLARNEQFF.

On this clonotype itself: One end of the junction varies from germline; a read error may be responsible. The CDR3 here is CASGLNQGNTIYF. The CDR3 coding sequence is TGTGCCAGCGGCTTAAATCAGGGAAACACCATATATTTT. The gene calls are TRBV13 and TRBJ1-3; D gene ambiguous. The CDR3 sequence is 13 residues long. Germline V gives CDR1 PRHDT, CDR2 FYEKMQ (reference sequence).

V usage is TRBV3-1 and J usage is TRBJ2-5, with D tentatively TRBD1 (6 bases). The CDR3 spans 14 residues. Germline V lookup: CDR1 LGHDT, CDR2 YNNKEL (reference sequence). The V and J ends lost 3 bases and 5 bases respectively, with 13 bases between them. Here the CDR3 DNA reads TGTGCCAGCAGCCAGGGGGCGCGTTCCGAGACCCAGTACTTC. It translates to CASSQGARSETQYF.

This clonotype has a count of ten or more. This chain links TRBV3-1 with TRBJ2-1; a possible D gene is TRBD1 (6 bases). V lost 3 bases and J lost 7, with 10 bases in between. The CDR3 is 13 residues long. Looked up from germline, CDR1 is LGHDT and CDR2 is YNNKEL (reference sequence). CDR3 sequence (DNA): TGTGCCAGCAGCCAGCACACAGGGAATGAGCAGTTCTTC. It specifies CASSQHTGNEQFF.

The sample holds many counts of this clonotype. The genes are TRBV2 and TRBJ1-4; a weak D match, TRBD1 (5 bases). Trimming cost V 2 bases and J 4 bases, with 14 bases left between them. The germline CDR1 and CDR2 sequences are SNHLY and FYNNEI. CDR3 size: 16 residues. CDR3 nucleotide sequence: TGTGCCAGCAGTGAACCCTCGGGGCGGCTTAATGAAAAACTGTTTTTT. It is translated as CASSEPSGRLNEKLFF.

There are many counts of this clonotype. The chain has TRBV2 and TRBJ2-7; a possible D gene is TRBD2 (6 bases). CDR1 and CDR2 (germline): SNHLY, FYNNEI. Trimming cost V 4 bases and J 1 base, with 11 bases left between them. The CDR3 totals 14 residues. The CDR3 is CASSGGAGSYEQYF. The DNA of the CDR3 is TGTGCCAGCAGTGGAGGGGCGGGGTCCTACGAGCAGTACTTC.

On this clonotype itself: At one end the junction does not follow the germline gene, possibly because of a read error. The chain joins TRBV6-9 to TRBJ2-7; unclear D gene. CDR1 MNHGY and CDR2 SVAAGI come from the germline V gene. There are 13 residues in the CDR3. The CDR3 DNA reads TGTGCCAGCAGCTTAAGTGGGGTGCGCGAGCGGTACTTC. As protein: CASSLSGVRERYF.

This chain joins TRBV4-2 and TRBJ2-1; D may correspond to TRBD1 or TRBD2 (5 bases each). Trimming removed 0 bases from V and 2 bases from J, with 11 bases in between. Germline CDR1 reads LGHNA; CDR2 reads YNFKEQ. The CDR3 covers 16 residues. The DNA for the CDR3 is TGTGCCAGCAGCCAAGATGGGACCTCGGCCTACAATGAGCAGTTCTTC. Translated, it gives CASSQDGTSAYNEQFF.

This clonotype showed up many times. J is TRBJ2-1 and V is TRBV5-1, with D perhaps assigned TRBD1 or TRBD2 (5 bases each). Per germline, CDR1 SGHRS and CDR2 YFSETQ. The CDR3 has 18 residues. The ends were cut back, 3 bases at V and 6 bases at J, with 25 bases in the middle. CDR3 nucleotides: TGCGCCAGCAGCTCCAAAGGCCGCCCCGAGGGACGCAGCAATGAGCAGTTCTTC. This sequence encodes CASSSKGRPEGRSNEQFF. Full variable domain (missing parts from reference TRBV5-1 and TRBJ2-1): KAGVTQTPRYLIKTRGQQVTLSCSPISGHRSVSWYQQTPGQGLQFLFEYFSETQRNKGNFPGRFSGRQFSNSRSEMNVSTLELGDSALYLCASSSKGRPEGRSNEQFFGPGTRLTVL.

This clonotype has at least ten counts. The chain couples TRBV30 to TRBJ1-1; weak D call: TRBD1 (6 bases). V was shortened by 0 bases and J by 5 bases, with 13 bases between the two germline ends. The CDR3 has 14 amino acids. Germline-derived CDR1 and CDR2 are GTSNPN and SVGIG (reference sequence). This CDR3 reads CAWSVGGGGTEAFF. The CDR3 DNA sequence: TGTGCCTGGAGTGTAGGGGGAGGGGGGACTGAAGCTTTCTTT. Combining the CDR3 with reference TRBV30 and TRBJ1-1 gives the whole variable domain SQTIHQWPATLVQPVGSPLSLECTVEGTSNPNLYWYRQAAGRGLQLLFYSVGIGQISSEVPQNLSASRPQDRQFILSSKKLLLSDSGFYLCAWSVGGGGTEAFFGQGTRLTVV.

A remark on this clonotype: A single base separates this from a much larger clone, so it may be a read error. The rearrangement joins TRBV20-1 to TRBJ2-7; 7 bases agree with TRBD1. The CDR3 sequence is 12 residues long. CDR1 is DFQATT, CDR2 SNEGSKA, per germline (reference sequence). CDR3 in amino acids: CSASEGAYGQYF. In DNA, the CDR3 is TGCAGTGCTAGTGAGGGGGCTTACGGGCAGTACTTC.

There are many counts of this clonotype. This sequence joins TRBV20-1 and TRBJ2-7, with D perhaps TRBD1 or TRBD2 (5 bases each). The germline V and J ends were trimmed by 2 bases and 3 bases, with 14 bases remaining between them. From germline, CDR1 is DFQATT and CDR2 SNEGSKA (reference sequence). The CDR3 contains 14 residues. The CDR3 sequence is CSARSRDPDYEQYF. Written as DNA, the CDR3 is TGCAGTGCTAGAAGCAGGGACCCAGACTACGAGCAGTACTTC.

The V and J genes are TRBV7-9 and TRBJ2-3; D tentatively reads TRBD1 or TRBD2 (5 bases each). V was cut by 4 bases and J by 3 bases, with 14 bases left in between. The germline V gene encodes CDR1 SEHNR and CDR2 FQNEAQ (reference sequence). The CDR3 spans 15 residues. The chain's CDR3 is CASSSFLRGTDTQYF. CDR3 bases: TGTGCCAGCAGCTCATTCTTGAGGGGTACAGATACGCAGTATTTT.

This clonotype was observed many times. V usage is TRBV20-1 and J usage is TRBJ1-5, with D perhaps TRBD1 (5 bases). Germline CDR1 DFQATT, CDR2 SNEGSKA (reference sequence). The CDR3 contains 15 residues. The V end lost 8 bases, the J end lost 7 bases, and 24 bases lay between the germline ends. The CDR3 sequence is CSSAGVETAEQPQHF. In nucleotides, the CDR3 is TGCAGTTCTGCGGGGGTTGAAACGGCGGAGCAGCCCCAGCATTTT.